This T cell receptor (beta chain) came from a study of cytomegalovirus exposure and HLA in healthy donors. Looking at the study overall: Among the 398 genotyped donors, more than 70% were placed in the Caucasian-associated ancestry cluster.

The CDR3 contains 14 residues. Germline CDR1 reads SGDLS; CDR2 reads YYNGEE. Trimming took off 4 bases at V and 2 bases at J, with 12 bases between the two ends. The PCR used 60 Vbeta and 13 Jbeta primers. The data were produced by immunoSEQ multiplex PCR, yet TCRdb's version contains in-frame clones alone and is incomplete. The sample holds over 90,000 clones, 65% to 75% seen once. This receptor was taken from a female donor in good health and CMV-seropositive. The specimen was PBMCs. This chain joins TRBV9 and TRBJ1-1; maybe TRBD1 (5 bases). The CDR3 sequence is CASSPYDSNTEAFF. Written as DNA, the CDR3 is TGTGCCAGCAGCCCCTACGACAGTAACACTGAAGCTTTCTTT.